This T cell receptor (beta chain) originates from a study of cytomegalovirus exposure and HLA in healthy donors. Researchers ran the PCR with 60 Vbeta and 13 Jbeta primers. Here immunoSEQ multiplex PCR was the method, and the copy in TCRdb shows in-frame clones only, minus some. The sample carries about 140,000 clones, approximately 87% recorded once. Germline values: CDR1 MDHEN, CDR2 SYDVKM. V trimming: 3 bases; J trimming: 3 bases; junction bases outside the gene matches: 10. The length of the CDR3 is 17 residues. Sample: PBMCs. The sequence derives from a woman in her twenties or thirties in good health and CMV-seronegative. V and J are TRBV28 and TRBJ2-3, with 9 bases fitting TRBD2. The CDR3 nucleotides read TGTGCCAGCAGTTTTAACCCTAGGACTAGCGAGACAGATACGCAGTATTTT. Encoded protein: CASSFNPRTSETDTQYF.